A selection of T cell receptor beta chains follows, all from one sample in a study of shared clonotypes between healthy human individuals. TCRdb keeps only in-frame clones here, not all; method: immunoSEQ multiplex PCR. The sample records around 1.4 million clones, approximately 98.5% being singletons. The sequencing sample was made of naive CD4+ T cells sorted from blood. The receptors come from a man aged 25-45 years in good health. The CDR3 runs from the conserved cysteine through the conserved F or W. Fields, in order: J gene, V gene, CDR3 length, D gene, CDR3 DNA, CDR3 protein. A D gene is named only where the DNA matches it firmly.

TRBJ1-1,TRBV2,12,NA,TGTGCCAGCAGTGAGAGGGGGGGGAAAGCTTTCTTT,CASSERGGKAFF
TRBJ1-5,TRBV2,16,NA,TGTGCCAGCAGTGAAGCGCTGGGGACGAGCAATCAGCCCCAGCATTTT,CASSEALGTSNQPQHF
TRBJ2-1,TRBV6-1,15,TRBD2,TGTGCCAGCAGTTCCACTAGCGGGTCCTGGTATGAGCAGTTCTTC,CASSSTSGSWYEQFF
TRBJ2-7,TRBV29-1,13,NA,TGCAGCGTGGCGGGCCCCATCGAATACGAGCAGTACTTC,CSVAGPIEYEQYF
TRBJ1-4,TRBV7-2,15,NA,TGTGCCAGCAGCCCACGGTCCGGGGGTAATGAAAAACTGTTTTTT,CASSPRSGGNEKLFF
TRBJ2-7,TRBV13,19,NA,TGTGCCAGCAGCCGCGCAGGAGGCAAAGGTCTTAAGGCGACCTACGAGCAGTACTTC,CASSRAGGKGLKATYEQYF
TRBJ2-3,TRBV28,12,NA,TGTGCCAGCAGCCGCAGCACAGATACGCAGTATTTT,CASSRSTDTQYF
TRBJ2-2,TRBV5-6,17,NA,TGTGCCAGCAGCTTGGTGTTAGCGGTAGTGAACACCGGGGAGCTGTTTTTT,CASSLVLAVVNTGELFF
TRBJ2-2,TRBV25-1,12,NA,TGTGCCAGCAGGACCAACACCGGGGAGCTGTTTTTT,CASRTNTGELFF
TRBJ2-1,TRBV9,17,TRBD1,TGTGCCAGCAGCGTAGCTACAGGGGGAAGTTCCTACAATGAGCAGTTCTTC,CASSVATGGSSYNEQFF
TRBJ2-1,TRBV6-1,15,TRBD1,TGTGCCAGCAGTAGTTCAGGGGGCGCCTACAATGAGCAGTTCTTC,CASSSSGGAYNEQFF
TRBJ2-5,TRBV6-5,14,NA,TGTGCCAGCAGTGATCAGTTGAGGGGGGAGACCCAGTACTTC,CASSDQLRGETQYF
TRBJ2-3,TRBV4-3,16,TRBD2,TGCGCCAGCAGCCATACGACTAGCGGTATCACAGATACGCAGTATTTT,CASSHTTSGITDTQYF
TRBJ2-7,TRBV19,13,NA,TGTGCCAGTAGTCACGCGGTGGTGGACGAGCAGTACTTC,CASSHAVVDEQYF
TRBJ2-2,TRBV9,12,NA,TGTGCCAGCAGCGTAGGTCCCGGGGAGCTGTTTTTT,CASSVGPGELFF
TRBJ2-7,TRBV7-7,15,NA,TGTGCCAGCAGCTTAGTGGCGGCACCCTCCTACGAGCAGTACTTC,CASSLVAAPSYEQYF
TRBJ2-7,TRBV6-1,14,TRBD2,TGTGCCAGCAGTGAAATAGGGACTAGCGGCGAGCAGTACTTC,CASSEIGTSGEQYF
TRBJ2-6,TRBV18,15,NA,TGTGCCAGCTCACCTACTCTCTTAGGGGCCAACGTCCTGACTTTC,CASSPTLLGANVLTF
TRBJ2-5,TRBV2,15,NA,TGTGCCAGCAGTGCATTCGGGCGGATACAAGAGACCCAGTACTTC,CASSAFGRIQETQYF
TRBJ2-5,TRBV9,14,NA,TGTGCCAGCAGCAGTTTTGAAACCGCAGAGACCCAGTACTTC,CASSSFETAETQYF
TRBJ1-3,TRBV5-4,13,NA,TGTGCCAGCAGCCCGCCCTCTGGAAACACCATATATTTT,CASSPPSGNTIYF
TRBJ2-7,TRBV6-1,17,TRBD1,TGTGCCAGCAGTGAAGAGTTGGCAGGGGGTAACACCTACGAGCAGTACTTC,CASSEELAGGNTYEQYF
TRBJ2-1,TRBV19,18,TRBD2,TGTGCCAGTAGTATCGGTCTAGCGGGAGAGGTCGCCTACAATGAGCAGTTCTTC,CASSIGLAGEVAYNEQFF
TRBJ2-7,TRBV6-5,14,TRBD2,TGTGCCAGCAGACGGGGCGGGAGCTCCTACGAGCAGTACTTC,CASRRGGSSYEQYF
TRBJ2-7,TRBV9,15,NA,TGTGCCAGCAGCGTGGGGGGCAGGGACTCCTACGAGCAGTACTTC,CASSVGGRDSYEQYF
TRBJ2-4,TRBV5-1,16,TRBD2,TGCGCCAGCAGCCCCAGAGGACTAGCGGACAAAAACATTCAGTACTTC,CASSPRGLADKNIQYF